This TCR beta chain was recovered during a study of T cells expressing NK-cell markers. Study-level information: Sequencing of TCR beta repertoires drew on sorted CD3+CD56+NKG2C+, CD3+CD56+NKG2C- and CD3+CD56-NKG2C+ T cells. In the group of eight sequenced donors, seven were HCMV-seropositive and one was seronegative.

Study-level points and caveats: The CD3+CD56-NKG2C+ fraction of a handful of donors was likewise dominated by these clonotypes. NKG2C+ dominant clonotypes from 6 or 7 donors made up about 1.0-7.5% of CD8+ T cells.

TCRdb reanalyzed the 5' RACE reads, giving one entry per CDR3 protein sequence and no DNA. The listing contains around 110,000 distinct CDR3 sequences. A remark on this clonotype: Its antigen is undetermined.

Sequenced sample: blood T cells: a sorted CD56 or NKG2C T cell subset, CD4+ or CD8+ T cells, or bulk PBMC T cells (not recorded which). This sequence originates from a woman between 18 and 75 years old in good health.

CDR3 sequence: CASSLPDNYGYTF. This chain connects TRBV12-3 or TRBV12-4 to TRBJ1-2. This CDR3 comprises 13 residues.